This T cell receptor beta chain was obtained from a study of T-cell reconstitution after alpha-beta-depleted transplantation in children. Concerning this clonotype: Its antigen is unknown.

Overall study results and limits: T-cell numbers and diversity, one year after transplant, stemmed largely from T cells that were newly produced. The origin of alpha-beta T cells about two months after transplant was reportedly several hundred expanded graft clones. Recipient T cells and thymic progenitors that survived were the source of the high TCRbeta diversity seen at day 60 in some patients.

CDR3 length: 11 amino acids. Germline V CDR1 and CDR2: SQVTM, ANQGSEA. The V gene lost 1 base and the J gene lost 13 bases, with 13 bases spanning the gap. Preparation of the TCRbeta library used unique molecular identifiers. TCRdb re-called the PCR reads with MiXCR, one entry per CDR3 protein. The data hold 900,000 or so distinct CDR3 sequences, with around 17% observed a single time. The sequence was collected from a male patient aged 10 to 17 who had a stem cell transplant for acute lymphoblastic leukemia, so the T cells may come from the graft donor. The source was PBMCs, mostly from graft donor cells, collected 360 days after TCRalphabeta/CD19-depleted stem cell transplant. The V and J genes are TRBV29-1 and TRBJ1-2; perhaps TRBD1 as D (5 bases). CDR3 protein: CSVEGGDSSTF. The CDR3 nucleotides read TGCAGCGTTGAAGGGGGCGATTCGAGCACCTTC.